The present TCR beta chain was sequenced within a study of PD-L1 blockade in urothelial cancer. Study-wide results and limits: Clonality of blood TCR below the median before treatment predicted better survival.

CDR3 length: 12 residues. Germline V gives CDR1 MNHEY, CDR2 SMNVEV (reference sequence). The V gene end was trimmed by 8 bases and the J gene end by 10 bases; junction bases not matched to a gene: 6. To note about this clone: Its cognate antigen is unknown.

Some clones are missing from TCRdb's copy, which holds only in-frame ones; the method was immunoSEQ multiplex PCR. The data show just over 20,000 clones, approximately 86% seen once. The sequences come from PBMCs, collected around atezolizumab (anti-PD-L1) treatment. This receptor was taken from a middle-aged man with urothelial cancer. The chain combines TRBV27 with TRBJ2-1; 9 bases line up with TRBD1. CDR3 DNA sequence: TGTGCCAGCTTTACAGGGGGCTCCGAGCAGTTCTTC. It is translated as CASFTGGSEQFF.